This entry lists 28 T cell receptor beta chains sequenced from one sample in a study of T-cell reconstitution after alpha-beta-depleted transplantation in children (dated by TCRdb to 2016 to 2017). The intended sense of this specimen's treatment or condition label: allogeneic hematopoietic cell transplantation with graft depleted of TCRalphabeta T cells and CD19 B cells. Library prep was done by PCR. TCRdb names Illumina HiSeq 2500 as the instrument used. Molecular barcoding was employed in the preparation of TCR libraries, with unique molecular identifiers being used to normalize TCRbeta repertoire quantification. TCRdb reprocessed the public reads (quality trimming at Q25 with fastp, clone calling with MiXCR) and kept in-frame beta chains. Duplicate CDR3 protein sequences are folded into a single record with the most common DNA and genes. This sample comprises about 420,000 distinct CDR3 sequences, about a sixth of them detected only once. In total, the top ten clones hold 25% to 30% of the sample.

This material consisted of PBMCs, mostly from graft donor cells, taken 360 days after TCRalphabeta/CD19-depleted stem cell transplant. The receptor source for this set is a boy under two years old who had a stem cell transplant for Wiskott-Aldrich syndrome, so the T cells may come from the graft donor.

CDR3: CASSKGLAVYNEQFF. DNA for the CDR3: TGTGCCAGCAGCAAGGGACTAGCGGTTTACAATGAGCAGTTCTTC. This chain uses TRBV5-5 with TRBJ2-1, with 11 bases that match TRBD2. The CDR3 extends over 15 amino acids. Per germline, CDR1 SGHKS and CDR2 YYEKEE (reference sequence). Trimming cost V 4 bases and J 4 bases; bases outside gene matches: 4.

V gene TRBV4-3 combines with J gene TRBJ2-1; 10 nucleotides align to TRBD2. Looked up from germline, CDR1 is LGHNA and CDR2 is YSLEER. The CDR3 consists of 17 residues. The J segment lost 2 bases and the V segment lost 3 bases, leaving 7 bases of the junction unmatched. The CDR3 DNA reads TGCGCCAGCAGCCAGAGTCTAGCGGGAGTTCCCTACAATGAGCAGTTCTTC. Residues: CASSQSLAGVPYNEQFF.

This chain joins TRBV28 and TRBJ1-1; D possibly corresponds to TRBD1 (5 bases). CDR1 and CDR2 from the germline V gene are MDHEN and SYDVKM. The CDR3 totals 14 residues. The V and J ends lost 6 bases and 6 bases respectively, with 17 bases between them. The CDR3: CASRTGTPRPEAFF. CDR3 nucleotide sequence: TGTGCCAGCAGAACCGGGACTCCCCGCCCTGAAGCTTTCTTT.

With respect to this clonotype: The junction does not match germline at one end; this may be a read error. This chain uses TRBV2 with TRBJ1-2; D possibly corresponds to TRBD1 (6 bases). The CDR3 extends over 13 amino acids. Germline loops: CDR1 SNHLY, CDR2 FYNNEI. CDR3 nucleotide sequence: TGTGCCGGCAGGACAGATTTTTTAAATGGCTACACCTTC. Translation: CAGRTDFLNGYTF. The whole variable domain, filled in from reference TRBV2 and TRBJ1-2, reads EPEVTQTPSHQVTQMGQEVILRCVPISNHLYFYWYRQILGQKVEFLVSFYNNEISEKSEIFDDQFSVERPDGSNFTLKIRSTKLEDSAMYFCAGRTDFLNGYTFGSGTRLTVV.

This chain connects TRBV5-6 to TRBJ2-2, with a tentative D call TRBD2 (7 bases). From germline, CDR1 is SGHDT and CDR2 YYEEEE. CDR3 length: 15 amino acids. V was shortened by 2 bases and J by 4 bases, with 12 bases between the two germline ends. CDR3 bases: TGTGCCAGCAGCTTCGGGGGGCGTGTCACCGGGGAGCTGTTTTTT. Translated, it gives CASSFGGRVTGELFF. Combining the CDR3 with reference TRBV5-6 and TRBJ2-2 gives the whole variable domain DAGVTQSPTHLIKTRGQQVTLRCSPKSGHDTVSWYQQALGQGPQFIFQYYEEEERQRGNFPDRFSGHQFPNYSSELNVNALLLGDSALYLCASSFGGRVTGELFFGEGSRLTVL.

V gene TRBV25-1 combines with J gene TRBJ2-5, with 9 bases lining up with TRBD2. CDR3 length: 14 residues. After removal of 6 bases from V and 5 bases from J, the junction contained 7 bases not matched to a gene. The germline gives CDR1 MGHDK, CDR2 SYGVNS. The CDR3 DNA reads as TGTGCCAGCAGGCCTAGCGGGGAGCACGAGACCCAGTACTTC. It yields the protein CASRPSGEHETQYF.

This clonotype appeared a few times. The chain combines TRBV4-2 with TRBJ2-1, with 7 nucleotides matching TRBD2. CDR3 size: 16 residues. Germline-derived CDR1 and CDR2 are LGHNA and YNFKEQ. V lost 1 base to trimming and J lost 2 bases; unmatched junction nucleotides: 5. CDR3: CASSQVGGGTYNEQFF. Here the CDR3 DNA reads TGTGCCAGCAGCCAAGTGGGCGGGGGAACCTACAATGAGCAGTTCTTC.

The J gene is TRBJ2-5, the V gene TRBV7-9; 9 nucleotides agree with TRBD2. This CDR3 spans 17 amino acids. The V gene's germline CDR1 is SEHNR and CDR2 FQNEAQ (reference sequence). The V and J ends lost 4 bases and 4 bases, in that order; junction bases with no gene match: 13. The CDR3 here is CASSSPLSGRLAETQYF. The CDR3 region has the DNA TGTGCCAGCAGCTCGCCCCTCAGCGGGAGGTTGGCAGAGACCCAGTACTTC.

There are a few counts of this clonotype. The CDR3 sequence: CATSRGTGGEETQYF. The CDR3, as DNA: TGTGCCACCAGCAGAGGGACAGGGGGGGAGGAGACCCAGTACTTC. The chain uses TRBV15 and TRBJ2-5, with 10 bases identical to TRBD1. The CDR3 is 15 amino acids. Germline V gene lookup returns CDR1 LNHNV and CDR2 YYDKDF (reference sequence). The V and J ends lost 1 base and 5 bases, in that order; junction bases with no gene match: 4.

The rearrangement joins TRBV14 to TRBJ2-2; 8 nucleotides line up with TRBD2. Germline V CDR1 and CDR2: SGHDN, FVKESK. Trimming at V came to 1 base and at J to 6 bases, leaving 13 bases not matched to a gene. The CDR3 spans 18 residues. The CDR3 here is CASSQVRAGVYGAGELFF. In DNA form, the CDR3 reads TGTGCCAGCAGCCAAGTCCGAGCGGGAGTTTATGGCGCCGGGGAGCTGTTTTTT.

The chain combines TRBV12-3 or TRBV12-4 with TRBJ2-2, with D possibly matching TRBD1 (5 bases). V was clipped by 7 bases and J by 0 bases, with 15 bases between them. The CDR3 is 16 residues long. The CDR3 coding sequence is TGTGCCAGCATCAAAGGGGCCTTAGCGAACACCGGGGAGCTGTTTTTT. Protein product: CASIKGALANTGELFF.

The chain couples TRBV11-2 to TRBJ2-3; D may be TRBD1 or TRBD2 (5 bases each). Germline V CDR1 and CDR2: SGHAT, FQNNGV. The germline V and J ends were trimmed by 1 base and 13 bases, with 18 bases remaining between them. CDR3 length: 14 amino acids. CDR3 region: CASSLGSGATHKYF. As DNA, the CDR3 is TGTGCCAGCAGCTTAGGGTCCGGGGCCACACATAAGTATTTT. Full variable domain (missing parts from reference TRBV11-2 and TRBJ2-3): EAGVAQSPRYKIIEKRQSVAFWCNPISGHATLYWYQQILGQGPKLLIQFQNNGVVDDSQLPKDRFSAERLKGVDSTLKIQPAKLEDSAVYLCASSLGSGATHKYFGPGTRLTVL.

There are a few counts of this clonotype. The chain combines TRBV29-1 with TRBJ1-1; 8 nucleotides line up with TRBD1. In germline, CDR1 is SQVTM, CDR2 ANQGSEA. The V gene end was trimmed by 4 bases and the J gene end by 4 bases; junction bases not matched to a gene: 5. CDR3 length: 13 amino acids. CDR3 nucleotide sequence: TGCAGCGTTGCCCAGGGGGCTGGCACTGAAGCTTTCTTT. Its translation: CSVAQGAGTEAFF.

This clonotype was picked up a small number of times. This chain connects TRBV27 to TRBJ1-6; D is perhaps TRBD1 (5 bases). There are 15 residues in the CDR3. V was cut by 6 bases and J by 7 bases, with 16 bases left in between. CDR1 and CDR2 (germline): MNHEY, SMNVEV (reference sequence). The CDR3 loop is CASRPDPGPNSPLHF. In DNA, the CDR3 is TGTGCCAGCAGGCCCGATCCGGGACCAAATTCACCCCTCCACTTT.

This clonotype came up a few times. The CDR3 DNA reads as TGCAGTCCCCGCGGGTTCTACAATGAGCAGTTCTTC. Its translation is CSPRGFYNEQFF. V usage is TRBV20-1 and J usage is TRBJ2-1; weak D call: TRBD2 (5 bases). The V gene's germline CDR1 is DFQATT and CDR2 SNEGSKA (reference sequence). The CDR3 consists of 12 residues. V lost 8 bases to trimming and J lost 3 bases, with 11 bases between them.

This clonotype has more than one count but fewer than ten. This CDR3 is CATSEAPGRVSMSNEQFF. CDR3 DNA sequence: TGTGCCACCAGTGAGGCGCCAGGGAGGGTGTCTATGTCCAATGAGCAGTTCTTC. The rearrangement uses TRBV24-1 and TRBJ2-1, with TRBD2 matching 7 bases. This CDR3 region has 18 residues. V dropped 4 bases and J dropped 6; count of bases not matched to a gene: 17. Germline CDR1 is KGHDR and CDR2 is SFDVKD.

V is TRBV11-2 and J is TRBJ2-3; D is possibly TRBD1 (6 bases). The CDR3 runs to 16 residues. Trimming left V 1 base short and J 2 bases short, with 13 bases between. CDR1 is SGHAT and CDR2 is FQNNGV in the germline V gene. The CDR3 DNA follows: TGTGCCAGCAGCTTAGTGCAGGGGCGCCCCACAGATACGCAGTATTTT. Its protein product is CASSLVQGRPTDTQYF.

V gene TRBV5-1 combines with J gene TRBJ2-2; D unclear. Deletions cut 5 bases from V and 0 bases from J, with 5 bases between. CDR1 is SGHRS, CDR2 YFSETQ, per germline. CDR3 length: 13 amino acids. The CDR3 is CASRIANTGELFF. CDR3 nucleotides: TGCGCCAGCAGGATAGCGAACACCGGGGAGCTGTTTTTT.

The chain links TRBV3-1 to TRBJ2-7; TRBD2 aligns across 7 bases. The junction had 2 bases not matched to a gene; V was cut back by 3 bases and J by 0 bases. In germline, CDR1 is LGHDT, CDR2 YNNKEL (reference sequence). The CDR3 contains 14 residues. The chain's CDR3 is CASSHTSVSYEQYF. CDR3 bases: TGTGCCAGCAGCCACACTAGCGTCTCCTACGAGCAGTACTTC.

This clonotype has just a few counts. The chain joins TRBV20-1 to TRBJ1-6; TRBD1 is a possible D gene (6 bases). The CDR3 is 13 residues long. In germline, CDR1 is DFQATT, CDR2 SNEGSKA (reference sequence). V lost 6 bases, J lost 5 bases, and 11 bases lay in between. The CDR3 sequence: CSAQTGHNSPLHF. The CDR3 coding sequence is TGCAGTGCGCAGACAGGTCATAATTCACCCCTCCACTTT.

The gene calls are TRBV24-1 and TRBJ1-2, with TRBD1 identical over 7 bases. The CDR3 length is 13 residues. Trimming took 4 bases from V and 4 from J; bases not matched to a gene: 2. Germline V gene sequence: CDR1 KGHDR, CDR2 SFDVKD. The CDR3 region is CATSEDRFYGYTF. The CDR3 nucleotides are TGTGCCACCAGTGAGGACAGGTTCTATGGCTACACCTTC.

This chain joins TRBV20-1 and TRBJ2-5; D may be TRBD2 (5 bases). The CDR3 runs to 17 residues. V lost 0 bases and J 1 base, leaving 18 bases between the germline ends. The germline V gene has CDR1 DFQATT and CDR2 SNEGSKA (reference sequence). CDR3 region: CSARDLTARGVQETQYF. CDR3 bases: TGCAGTGCTAGAGATTTAACTGCCCGGGGAGTCCAAGAGACCCAGTACTTC.

The rearrangement uses TRBV11-2 and TRBJ2-3, with D unresolved. V was cut by 3 bases and J by 3 bases, with 10 bases left in between. CDR3 length: 14 amino acids. Germline V gene lookup returns CDR1 SGHAT and CDR2 FQNNGV. Here the CDR3 DNA reads TGTGCCAGCAGCTTCGCCTGGAAAACAGATACGCAGTATTTT. As protein: CASSFAWKTDTQYF.

The V gene is TRBV18, the J gene TRBJ2-5; 11 positions match TRBD1. The CDR3 has 16 residues. J was trimmed by 4 bases and V by 2 bases; bases with no gene match: 6. Per germline, CDR1 KGHSH and CDR2 LQKENI. The CDR3 nucleotides are TGTGCCAGCTCACCAGTTCCCGGGACAGGGGGAGAGACCCAGTACTTC. Translating it yields CASSPVPGTGGETQYF.

The chain carries TRBV4-1 and TRBJ2-3; D may be TRBD1 (5 bases). The V gene's germline CDR1 is MGHRA and CDR2 YSYEKL. The CDR3 is 16 residues long. The V and J ends lost 3 bases and 2 bases respectively, with 15 bases between them. The CDR3 region has the DNA TGCGCCAGCAGCCATGTGGACACGGAATACACAGATACGCAGTATTTT. It translates to CASSHVDTEYTDTQYF.

This clonotype was detected only a few times. The J gene is TRBJ2-1, the V gene TRBV6-2 or TRBV6-3; D call uncertain. Trimming cost V 7 bases and J 5 bases, with 15 bases left between them. The CDR3 consists of 14 residues. Germline V gene data show CDR1 as MNHEY and CDR2 as SVGEGT. The CDR3 DNA is TGTGCCAGCATGGGGAAAAGCCGGAACAATGAGCAGTTCTTC. Translating gives CASMGKSRNNEQFF.

This clonotype was picked up a small number of times. J is TRBJ2-1 and V is TRBV27, with D tentatively TRBD2 (5 bases). CDR1 is MNHEY and CDR2 is SMNVEV in the germline V gene (reference sequence). CDR3 size: 14 residues. The CDR3 spells CATKPGKEYNEQFF. In DNA, the CDR3 is TGTGCTACCAAGCCGGGGAAAGAATACAATGAGCAGTTCTTC.

This clonotype was counted ten times or more. The chain joins TRBV29-1 to TRBJ2-3; TRBD1 agrees at 11 bases. The V gene's germline CDR1 is SQVTM and CDR2 ANQGSEA. V was clipped by 5 bases and J by 5 bases; unmatched bases: 6. There are 14 residues in the CDR3. The CDR3 DNA reads as TGCAGCGTTAACGGACAGGGGGCTGGAGATACGCAGTATTTT. It yields the protein CSVNGQGAGDTQYF.